The 32 T cell receptor beta chains reported below all come from one sample, sequenced in a study of cytomegalovirus exposure and HLA in healthy donors. The primer mix had 60 Vbeta and 13 Jbeta primers. Sequencing used immunoSEQ multiplex PCR; TCRdb keeps in-frame clones, though not all of them. Of 130,000 or so clones listed, 77% are singletons. Source material: PBMCs. The receptors stem from a male donor in good health and CMV-seropositive.

This chain connects TRBV6-6 to TRBJ1-6; TRBD1 aligns across 7 bases. In germline, CDR1 is MNHNY, CDR2 SVGAGI (reference sequence). The CDR3 sequence is 15 residues long. V trimming: 5 bases; J trimming: 9 bases; junction bases outside the gene matches: 10. The CDR3 DNA sequence: TGTGCCAGCAGTCGCCGGACAGGAGACTCTTCACCCCTCCACTTT. Translation gives CASSRRTGDSSPLHF.

The V call is TRBV2, the J call TRBJ2-5; 8 bases fit TRBD2. Germline trimming cut 5 bases from V and 5 bases from J; bases unmatched to any gene: 4. The germline V gene has CDR1 SNHLY and CDR2 FYNNEI. The CDR3 consists of 13 residues. As DNA, the CDR3 is TGTGCCAGCAGTAGCGGGAGCGGTGAGACCCAGTACTTC. Translating gives CASSSGSGETQYF.

The chain combines TRBV12-5 with TRBJ2-2, with D perhaps TRBD2 (5 bases). Per the germline V gene, CDR1 is LGHNT and CDR2 is FRNRAP. The germline V and J ends were trimmed by 7 bases and 5 bases, with 11 bases remaining between them. The CDR3 runs 13 residues. CDR3 sequence reads: CASARTGTGELFF. CDR3 nucleotide sequence: TGTGCTAGTGCCAGGACTGGAACCGGGGAGCTGTTTTTT.

V is TRBV4-1 and J is TRBJ2-3; 7 nucleotides line up with TRBD2. V lost 0 bases, J lost 2 bases, and 11 bases stayed unmatched. CDR1 is MGHRA, CDR2 YSYEKL, per germline. CDR3 length: 18 amino acids. The CDR3 protein is CASSQEPGGGGYTDTQYF. CDR3 nucleotides: TGCGCCAGCAGCCAAGAACCTGGGGGGGGTGGGTACACAGATACGCAGTATTTT.

The chain recombines TRBV7-2 with TRBJ2-5; TRBD1 is a possible D gene (5 bases). Germline CDR1 is SGHTA and CDR2 is FQGNSA. V lost 1 base and J lost 4, with 13 bases in between. The CDR3 is 15 residues long. The CDR3 region is CASSLEGRWGETQYF. The CDR3 region has the DNA TGTGCCAGCAGCTTAGAGGGGCGGTGGGGAGAGACCCAGTACTTC.

CDR3 in amino acids: CASSPLAGGPSGELFF. In nucleotides, the CDR3 is TGTGCCAGTAGTCCCCTAGCGGGAGGGCCCAGCGGGGAGCTGTTTTTT. This chain joins TRBV19 and TRBJ2-2, with 12 bases identical to TRBD2. The CDR3 consists of 16 residues. The germline CDR1 and CDR2 sequences are LNHDA and SQIVND (reference sequence). V was clipped by 5 bases and J by 7 bases; unmatched bases: 8.

The rearrangement joins TRBV7-3 to TRBJ2-2, with 8 bases identical to TRBD2. CDR1 is SGHTA, CDR2 FQGTGA, per germline. V shed 3 bases, J shed 7 bases, and the junction held 10 bases outside the gene matches. This CDR3 contains 16 residues. In DNA form, the CDR3 reads TGTGCCAGCAGCTTCCAGAGCGGGAGAGGGGGCGGGGAGCTGTTTTTT. Translation: CASSFQSGRGGGELFF.

J is TRBJ2-1 and V is TRBV18, with TRBD1 as a possible D gene (7 bases). Trimming removed 3 bases from V and 1 base from J, with 19 bases in between. CDR1 is KGHSH and CDR2 is LQKENI in the germline V gene. The CDR3 length is 18 residues. The CDR3 reads CASSPRTGGRLSYNEQFF. DNA for the CDR3: TGTGCCAGCTCACCTAGGACAGGAGGGCGGTTATCCTACAATGAGCAGTTCTTC.

This chain joins TRBV7-9 and TRBJ1-1, with D unclear. V lost 5 bases and J lost 7, with 8 bases in between. The CDR3 contains 11 residues. The germline CDR1 and CDR2 sequences are SEHNR and FQNEAQ (reference sequence). The CDR3 region has the DNA TGTGCCAGCAGCCGCTCTAATGAAGCTTTCTTT. This encodes CASSRSNEAFF. The full variable domain, completed using reference TRBV7-9 and TRBJ1-1, is DTGVSQNPRHKITKRGQNVTFRCDPISEHNRLYWYRQTLGQGPEFLTYFQNEAQLEKSRLLSDRFSAERPKGSFSTLEIQRTEQGDSAMYLCASSRSNEAFFGQGTRLTVV.

This chain uses TRBV6-5 with TRBJ2-1; TRBD1 agrees at 9 bases. The germline V gene encodes CDR1 MNHEY and CDR2 SVGAGI. Trimming at V came to 6 bases and at J to 0 bases, leaving 3 bases not matched to a gene. There are 15 residues in the CDR3. For the CDR3, the DNA is TGTGCCAGCAGCCAGGACAGGGGCTCCTACAATGAGCAGTTCTTC. This translates into CASSQDRGSYNEQFF.

The chain is built from TRBV14 and TRBJ2-1; 7 bases map to TRBD1. The length of the CDR3 is 15 residues. Germline CDR1 and CDR2: SGHDN and FVKESK. Germline trimming cut 0 bases from V and 3 bases from J; bases unmatched to any gene: 2. Written as DNA, the CDR3 is TGTGCCAGCAGCCAAGACAGGGGGTACTACAATGAGCAGTTCTTC. This sequence encodes CASSQDRGYYNEQFF.

V is TRBV7-2 and J is TRBJ2-5; 10 positions match TRBD1. The CDR3 is 14 amino acids. CDR1 is SGHTA and CDR2 is FQGNSA in the germline V gene. J was trimmed by 4 bases and V by 4 bases; bases with no gene match: 3. The CDR3 loop is CASSSRTGGETQYF. CDR3 nucleotide sequence: TGTGCCAGCAGCTCTCGGACAGGGGGAGAGACCCAGTACTTC.

This chain connects TRBV7-9 to TRBJ2-3, with TRBD2 matching 11 bases. In germline, CDR1 is SEHNR, CDR2 FQNEAQ (reference sequence). Trimming cost V 4 bases and J 5 bases; bases outside gene matches: 8. The CDR3 is made up of 16 amino acids. The CDR3 spells CASSSALAGGRDTQYF. The CDR3, as DNA: TGTGCCAGCAGCTCAGCTCTAGCGGGAGGCAGAGATACGCAGTATTTT.

The chain combines TRBV6-4 with TRBJ1-1; maybe TRBD1 (5 bases). Germline V gene data show CDR1 as MRHNA and CDR2 as SNTAGT. The CDR3 is 14 residues long. The ends were cut back, 8 bases at V and 0 bases at J, with 13 bases in the middle. CDR3 sequence (DNA): TGTGCCAGCCTCTCCGGGGGACTGAACACTGAAGCTTTCTTT. The encoded protein is CASLSGGLNTEAFF.

The V call is TRBV27, the J call TRBJ1-1; 10 nucleotides match TRBD1. The CDR3 has 17 residues. V was pared by 5 bases and J by 0 bases, with 9 bases of the junction left unmatched. The germline gives CDR1 MNHEY, CDR2 SMNVEV (reference sequence). CDR3 in DNA: TGTGCCAGCAGTCCCCACGGACAGGGGGATATGAACACTGAAGCTTTCTTT. Amino acids: CASSPHGQGDMNTEAFF.

This clone came up a few times. V is TRBV27 and J is TRBJ2-1; 10 bases agree with TRBD2. With V trimmed by 3 bases and J by 3 bases, 5 bases remained unmatched. CDR3 length: 16 residues. In germline, CDR1 is MNHEY, CDR2 SMNVEV (reference sequence). The CDR3 here is CASSLTSGYLYNEQFF. The DNA for the CDR3 is TGTGCCAGCAGTTTGACTAGCGGGTATCTCTACAATGAGCAGTTCTTC.

The chain uses TRBV7-2 and TRBJ1-2; D remains unclear. Trimming stripped 5 bases from V and 2 bases from J, with 15 bases between. Germline loops: CDR1 SGHTA, CDR2 FQGNSA. This CDR3 is 15 amino acids long. This chain's CDR3 is CASSPRILSNYGYTF. CDR3 in DNA: TGTGCCAGCAGCCCCCGTATTCTCTCCAACTATGGCTACACCTTC.

The chain is built from TRBV19 and TRBJ1-3; D is ambiguous. V lost 4 bases and J lost 1, with 14 bases in between. Germline V gene lookup returns CDR1 LNHDA and CDR2 SQIVND (reference sequence). The CDR3 spans 16 residues. As DNA, the CDR3 is TGTGCCAGTAGTAATTCGGGGATTTGGTCTGGAAACACCATATATTTT. This codes for CASSNSGIWSGNTIYF.

The chain recombines TRBV7-8 with TRBJ1-4; a possible D gene is TRBD1 (5 bases). Germline V CDR1 and CDR2: SGHVS, FQNEAQ. Trimming stripped 4 bases from V and 3 bases from J, with 21 bases between. The CDR3 length is 18 residues. The CDR3 spells CASSSIQGRAIPNEKLFF. The CDR3 nucleotides read TGTGCCAGCAGCTCTATCCAGGGCCGCGCCATCCCTAATGAAAAACTGTTTTTT.

The chain combines TRBV7-6 with TRBJ2-5; TRBD2 might be the D (5 bases). The CDR3 contains 15 residues. CDR1 and CDR2 (germline): SGHVS, FNYEAQ. Trimming left V 5 bases short and J 0 bases short, with 13 bases between. CDR3 sequence (DNA): TGTGCCAGCAGCCCTGACCCGGACTACCAAGAGACCCAGTACTTC. Translation gives CASSPDPDYQETQYF.

V usage is TRBV7-3 and J usage is TRBJ1-6, with no clear D. Germline loops: CDR1 SGHTA, CDR2 FQGTGA. The CDR3 is made up of 18 amino acids. The V gene lost 1 base and the J gene lost 0 bases, with 13 bases spanning the gap. CDR3 bases: TGTGCCAGCAGCTTAATATTCAGACGGAGCTCCTATAATTCACCCCTCCACTTT. It codes for CASSLIFRRSSYNSPLHF.

This clone was detected only a few times. This chain uses TRBV2 with TRBJ1-1; D is uncertain. Germline CDR1 and CDR2: SNHLY and FYNNEI. The CDR3 totals 15 residues. V lost 10 bases, J lost 2 bases, and 20 bases lay in between. This CDR3 reads CANGEGRRRNTEAFF. DNA for the CDR3: TGTGCCAACGGGGAAGGACGTCGGAGAAACACTGAAGCTTTCTTT.

V is TRBV19 and J is TRBJ1-1; 12 bases match TRBD1. This CDR3 has 19 amino acids. Germline assignment: CDR1 LNHDA and CDR2 SQIVND (reference sequence). V lost 4 bases to trimming and J lost 7 bases; unmatched junction nucleotides: 19. The CDR3 DNA is TGTGCCAGTAGTAAAGAGATTCCGGGACAGGGGGCTCGGAAGGGTGAAGCTTTCTTT. It specifies CASSKEIPGQGARKGEAFF.

The chain combines TRBV7-2 with TRBJ1-2; D is undetermined. The CDR3 contains 15 residues. The germline gives CDR1 SGHTA, CDR2 FQGNSA. The germline V and J ends were trimmed by 5 bases and 2 bases, with 15 bases remaining between them. CDR3 coding DNA: TGTGCCAGCAGCAATAGTCGTAGAGAAAACTATGGCTACACCTTC. This codes for CASSNSRRENYGYTF.

The rearrangement joins TRBV5-1 to TRBJ2-1; 7 bases align to TRBD1. V shed 0 bases and J 3 bases; nucleotides not matched to a gene: 3. This CDR3 comprises 15 residues. Germline CDR1 reads SGHRS; CDR2 reads YFSETQ. The CDR3 DNA is TGCGCCAGCAGCTTGGTAGGGGGCGGCTACAATGAGCAGTTCTTC. Its protein is CASSLVGGGYNEQFF.

The V call is TRBV30, the J call TRBJ2-1, with D possibly matching TRBD2 (6 bases). The germline gives CDR1 GTSNPN, CDR2 SVGIG (reference sequence). The CDR3 loop spans 15 amino acids. The V end was cut by 0 bases, the J end by 0 bases, with 9 bases between. The CDR3, as DNA: TGTGCCTGGAGTGTTGGGGGGAGCTCCTACAATGAGCAGTTCTTC. Residues: CAWSVGGSSYNEQFF.

The chain carries TRBV4-2 and TRBJ2-5; 7 nucleotides align to TRBD1. Germline V CDR1 and CDR2: LGHNA, YNFKEQ. Losses at the gene ends were 0 bases for V and 5 bases for J; bases not matched to a gene: 3. The CDR3 sequence is 14 residues long. CDR3 coding DNA: TGTGCCAGCAGCCAAGATGACAGGGTTGAGACCCAGTACTTC. It yields the protein CASSQDDRVETQYF.

This clone came up once. The chain has TRBV11-2 and TRBJ1-4; 9 bases map to TRBD1. Germline trimming cut 5 bases from V and 7 bases from J; bases unmatched to any gene: 5. Germline CDR1 reads SGHAT; CDR2 reads FQNNGV. The CDR3 spans 14 residues. CDR3 DNA: TGTGCCAGCAGCACGGGACAGGGCGCTGAAAAACTGTTTTTT. It specifies CASSTGQGAEKLFF.

The chain carries TRBV28 and TRBJ2-7; 8 nucleotides match TRBD2. With 8 bases clipped from V and 4 bases from J, the junction kept 10 bases outside the gene matches. This CDR3 comprises 14 residues. The germline gives CDR1 MDHEN, CDR2 SYDVKM. CDR3 nucleotides: TGTGCCAGCGGGGGAGGCGGGGGGCGATACGAGCAGTACTTC. It encodes CASGGGGGRYEQYF.

The chain carries TRBV19 and TRBJ2-2; D might be TRBD1 (5 bases). V was shortened by 5 bases and J by 5 bases, with 9 bases between the two germline ends. Looked up from germline, CDR1 is LNHDA and CDR2 is SQIVND (reference sequence). This CDR3 is 13 amino acids long. The CDR3 spells CASSATVTGELFF. CDR3 bases: TGTGCCAGTAGTGCGACAGTTACCGGGGAGCTGTTTTTT.

J is TRBJ2-2 and V is TRBV30; possible D gene TRBD1, 6 bases. CDR1 is GTSNPN, CDR2 SVGIG, per germline (reference sequence). The CDR3 is made up of 14 amino acids. V shed 1 base and J shed 3 bases, with 9 bases lying between them. CDR3 protein: CAWSGGPYTGELFF. CDR3 bases: TGTGCCTGGAGTGGGGGGCCGTACACCGGGGAGCTGTTTTTT.

The chain combines TRBV5-1 with TRBJ2-3; unclear D gene. Germline CDR1 SGHRS, CDR2 YFSETQ. Trimming took 3 bases from V and 5 from J, leaving 10 bases between them. The CDR3 is made up of 13 amino acids. Here the CDR3 DNA reads TGCGCCAGCAGCTCCTACCCCTTAGATACGCAGTATTTT. Its translation is CASSSYPLDTQYF.